This T cell receptor (beta chain) was sequenced for a study of T-cell reconstitution after alpha-beta-depleted transplantation in children (dated by TCRdb to between 2015 and 2016). Broadly, across the study: Using TCR repertoire profiling, the study followed T-cell immune reconstitution in a quantitative way in children after TCRalphabeta/CD19-depleted allogeneic hematopoietic cell transplantation. The paper's findings and limits, for the study overall: Over the following months the frequencies of hyperexpanded clones went down, and after one year T-cell counts and TCRbeta diversity were mostly credited to newly produced T cells. The high TCRbeta diversity at day 60 in some patients was ascribed to recipient T cells and intrathymic progenitors that had survived conditioning. The apparently early alphabetaT-cell count recovery about two months after transplant was reportedly dependent on only several hundred rapidly expanded clones derived from non-depleted graft cells.

This clonotype was detected many times. The target of this receptor is not known. No base quality values were provided; no much bigger clone lies one nucleotide off. Library method: PCR. The listed sequencing device is Illumina HiSeq 2500. Molecular barcoding was employed in the preparation of TCR libraries, with unique molecular identifiers being used to normalize TCRbeta repertoire quantification. Clones were called with MiXCR by TCRdb after fastp trimmed the public reads at Q25, and only in-frame beta chains were retained. Each entry merges the rows of one CDR3 protein and shows their most common DNA and genes. Counted in this sample were 480,000 or so distinct CDR3 sequences; 10% of them appeared once. Just over 2% of the sample rests with the top ten. Including the terminal cysteine and phenylalanine, the CDR3 comprises 12 residues. Left in the record is the CDR3 DNA by itself, 36 bases read in frame from the first base. V and J lose 1 base and 8 bases, and a span of 9 bases separates them. Per the germline V gene (reference sequence), DFQATT is the CDR1 and SNEGSKA is the CDR2.

This specimen's treatment or condition label, interpreted: allogeneic hematopoietic cell transplantation with graft depleted of TCRalphabeta T cells and CD19 B cells. Transplant recipients were children who received TCRalphabeta/CD19-depleted allogeneic hematopoietic cell grafts. This receptor was obtained from a child under 10 years old with inherited bone marrow failure, due to receive a stem cell transplant. The chain employs TRBV20-1 and TRBJ2-1; TRBD2 is a possible D gene, resting on 5 matching bases. The sample here was PBMCs, taken before TCRalphabeta/CD19-depleted stem cell transplant. The nucleotides read TGCAGTGCTAGAGCCCTAGCAGATGAGCAGTTCTTC. Translated, this gives CSARALADEQFF.